The TCR beta chain under discussion was sequenced for a study of cytomegalovirus exposure and HLA in healthy donors. To note about this clone: Its antigen remains unidentified.

Per germline, CDR1 MDHEN and CDR2 SYDVKM. The V and J ends lost 1 base and 5 bases, in that order; junction bases with no gene match: 7. This CDR3 spans 17 amino acids. General study points: According to reports, the classifier identified cytomegalovirus status with high specificity and sensitivity.

The study ran its PCR with 60 Vbeta and 13 Jbeta primers. Produced via immunoSEQ multiplex PCR; TCRdb's table is partial and in-frame only. The sample consists of over 150,000 clones, 70% to 85% of them appearing once. This TCR came from a woman in her 30s in good health and CMV-seropositive. The chain carries TRBV28 and TRBJ1-4, with TRBD1 matching over 10 bases. Material: PBMCs. CDR3 in amino acids: CASSLSSPGQGNEKLFF. In DNA form, the CDR3 reads TGTGCCAGCAGTTTATCCAGTCCGGGACAGGGGAATGAAAAACTGTTTTTT.